Detailed here is one T cell receptor (beta chain). Its antigen is not identified. With the read ending 3 residues before the CDR3 end, the germline J gene is used to fill in that end. This record comes from a study of T cell clonality in common variable immunodeficiency. Patients and controls were mostly of Caucasian heritage. Clones were read by immunoSEQ multiplex PCR, and TCRdb kept only the in-frame ones, dropping some. In total the sample includes approximately 56,000 clones, none of them seen once. The ends were cut back, 0 bases at V and 3 bases at J, with 15 bases in the middle. This CDR3 region has 17 residues. In germline, CDR1 is WSHSY, CDR2 SAAADI. General study results and limits: CVID patient heterogeneity limited repertoire-clinical complication correlations.

The genes are TRBV10-2 and TRBJ1-5; D remains unclear. Material for sequencing was peripheral blood mononuclear cells. The clonotype was recovered from a person between 18 and 75 years old in good health. The CDR3 DNA, read in part, is TGCGCCAGCAGTGAGTCCCCCTACAGACATCCCAATCAGCCC. It translates to CASSESPYRHPNQP. The complete CDR3 sequence is CASSESPYRHPNQPQHF.